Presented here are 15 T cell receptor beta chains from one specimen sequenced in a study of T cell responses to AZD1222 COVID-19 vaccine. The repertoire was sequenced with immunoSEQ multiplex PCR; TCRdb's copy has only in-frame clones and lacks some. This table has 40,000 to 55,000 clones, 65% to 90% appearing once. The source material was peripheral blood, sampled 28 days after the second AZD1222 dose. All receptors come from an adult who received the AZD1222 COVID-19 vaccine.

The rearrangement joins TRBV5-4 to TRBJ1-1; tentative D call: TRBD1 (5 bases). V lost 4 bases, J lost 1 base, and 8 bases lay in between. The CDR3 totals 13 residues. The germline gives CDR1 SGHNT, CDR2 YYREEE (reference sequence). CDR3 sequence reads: CASSEGQNTEAFF. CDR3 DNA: TGTGCCAGCAGCGAAGGACAGAACACTGAAGCTTTCTTT. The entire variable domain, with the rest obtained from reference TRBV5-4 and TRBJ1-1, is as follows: ETGVTQSPTHLIKTRGQQVTLRCSSQSGHNTVSWYQQALGQGPQFIFQYYREEENGRGNFPPRFSGLQFPNYSSELNVNALELDDSALYLCASSEGQNTEAFFGQGTRLTVV.

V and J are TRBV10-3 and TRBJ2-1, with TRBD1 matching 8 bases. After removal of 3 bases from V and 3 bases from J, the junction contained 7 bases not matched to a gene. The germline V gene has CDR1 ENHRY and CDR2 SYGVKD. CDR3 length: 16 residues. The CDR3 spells CAISERRTGNYNEQFF. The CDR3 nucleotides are TGTGCCATCAGTGAACGGCGGACAGGGAACTACAATGAGCAGTTCTTC.

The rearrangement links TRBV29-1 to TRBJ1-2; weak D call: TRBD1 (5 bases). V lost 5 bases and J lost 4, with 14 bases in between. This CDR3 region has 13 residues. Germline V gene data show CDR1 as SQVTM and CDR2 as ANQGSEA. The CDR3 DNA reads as TGCAGCGTTTTAGGGCAGGGATTCTATGGCTACACCTTC. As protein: CSVLGQGFYGYTF.

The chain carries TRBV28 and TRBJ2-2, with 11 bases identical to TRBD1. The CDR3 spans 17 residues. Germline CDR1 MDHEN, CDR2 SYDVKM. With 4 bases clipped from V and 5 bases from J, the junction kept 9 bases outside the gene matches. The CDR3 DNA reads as TGTGCCAGCAGTTCGTCCGGACAGGGGGCTTATACCGGGGAGCTGTTTTTT. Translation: CASSSSGQGAYTGELFF. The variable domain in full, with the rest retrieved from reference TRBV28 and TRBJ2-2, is DVKVTQSSRYLVKRTGEKVFLECVQDMDHENMFWYRQDPGLGLRLIYFSYDVKMKEKGDIPEGYSVSREKKERFSLILESASTNQTSMYLCASSSSGQGAYTGELFFGEGSRLTVL.

This CDR3 reads CASSSRSRFADTQYF. The CDR3 DNA reads TGTGCCAGTAGTTCGAGGTCGAGGTTTGCAGATACGCAGTATTTT. This chain uses TRBV19 with TRBJ2-3; D gene unclear. V was shortened by 5 bases and J by 4 bases, with 16 bases between the two germline ends. CDR1 LNHDA and CDR2 SQIVND come from the germline V gene (reference sequence). The CDR3 is 15 amino acids.

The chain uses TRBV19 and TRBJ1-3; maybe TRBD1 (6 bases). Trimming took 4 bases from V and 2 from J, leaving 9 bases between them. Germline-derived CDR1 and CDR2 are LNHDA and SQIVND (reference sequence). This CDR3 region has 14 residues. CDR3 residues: CASSKRDTGNTIYF. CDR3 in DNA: TGTGCCAGTAGTAAACGGGACACTGGAAACACCATATATTTT.

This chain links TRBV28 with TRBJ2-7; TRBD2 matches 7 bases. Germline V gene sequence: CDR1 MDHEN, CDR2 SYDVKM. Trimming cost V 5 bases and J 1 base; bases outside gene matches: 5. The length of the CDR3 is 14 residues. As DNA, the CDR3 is TGTGCCAGCAGTGAGCTAGCGGTTTCCTACGAGCAGTACTTC. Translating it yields CASSELAVSYEQYF.

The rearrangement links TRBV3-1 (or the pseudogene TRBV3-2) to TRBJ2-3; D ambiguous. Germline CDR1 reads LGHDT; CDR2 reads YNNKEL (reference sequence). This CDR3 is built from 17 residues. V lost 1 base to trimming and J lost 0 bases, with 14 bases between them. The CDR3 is CASSQGGGSVSTDTQYF. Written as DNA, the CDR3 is TGTGCCAGCAGCCAAGGGGGTGGTTCCGTTAGCACAGATACGCAGTATTTT.

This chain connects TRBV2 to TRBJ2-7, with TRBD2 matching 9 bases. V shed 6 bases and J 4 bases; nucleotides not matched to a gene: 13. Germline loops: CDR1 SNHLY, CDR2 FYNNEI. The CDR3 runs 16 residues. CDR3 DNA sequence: TGTGCCAGCAGGGATACTACCGGGACTAGCCCGTACGAGCAGTACTTC. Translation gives CASRDTTGTSPYEQYF.

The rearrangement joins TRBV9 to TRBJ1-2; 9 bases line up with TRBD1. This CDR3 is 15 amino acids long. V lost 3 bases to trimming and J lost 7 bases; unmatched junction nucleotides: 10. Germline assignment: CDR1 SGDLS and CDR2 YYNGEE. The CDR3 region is CASSAPLQGAFGYTF. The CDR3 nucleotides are TGTGCCAGCAGCGCCCCCCTACAGGGGGCGTTTGGCTACACCTTC. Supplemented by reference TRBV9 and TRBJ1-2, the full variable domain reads DSGVTQTPKHLITATGQRVTLRCSPRSGDLSVYWYQQSLDQGLQFLIQYYNGEERAKGNILERFSAQQFPDLHSELNLSSLELGDSALYFCASSAPLQGAFGYTFGSGTRLTVV.

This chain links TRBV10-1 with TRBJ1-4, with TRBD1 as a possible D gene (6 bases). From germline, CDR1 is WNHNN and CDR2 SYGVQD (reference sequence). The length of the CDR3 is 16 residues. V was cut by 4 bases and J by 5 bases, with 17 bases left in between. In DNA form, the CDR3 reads TGCGCCAGCAGTGCGACCACAGGGTCAAGGAATGAAAAACTGTTTTTT. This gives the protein CASSATTGSRNEKLFF.

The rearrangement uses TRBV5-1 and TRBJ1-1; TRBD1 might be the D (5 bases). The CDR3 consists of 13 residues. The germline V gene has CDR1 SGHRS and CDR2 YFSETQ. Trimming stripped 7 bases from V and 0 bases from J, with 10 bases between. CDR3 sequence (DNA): TGCGCCAGCGGGGCCCAGGTGAACACTGAAGCTTTCTTT. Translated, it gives CASGAQVNTEAFF.

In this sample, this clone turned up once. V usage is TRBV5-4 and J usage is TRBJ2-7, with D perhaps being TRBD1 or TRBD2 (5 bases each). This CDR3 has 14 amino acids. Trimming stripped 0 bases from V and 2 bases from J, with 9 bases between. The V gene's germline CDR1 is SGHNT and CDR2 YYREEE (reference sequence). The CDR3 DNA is TGTGCCAGCAGCTTGGCCCCGGGGCCCTACGAGCAGTACTTC. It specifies CASSLAPGPYEQYF.

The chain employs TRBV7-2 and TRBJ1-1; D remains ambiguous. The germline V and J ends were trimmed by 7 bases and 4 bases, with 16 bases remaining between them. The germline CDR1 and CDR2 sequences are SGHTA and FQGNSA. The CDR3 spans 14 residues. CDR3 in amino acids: CASKSVLGSTEAFF. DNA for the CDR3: TGTGCCAGCAAATCGGTTCTAGGGAGCACTGAAGCTTTCTTT.

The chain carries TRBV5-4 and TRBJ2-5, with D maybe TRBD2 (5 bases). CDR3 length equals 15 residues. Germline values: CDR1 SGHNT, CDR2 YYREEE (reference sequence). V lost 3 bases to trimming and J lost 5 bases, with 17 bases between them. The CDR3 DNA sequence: TGTGCCAGCAGCTCGGACGGAGGTGAAATTGAGACCCAGTACTTC. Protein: CASSSDGGEIETQYF.